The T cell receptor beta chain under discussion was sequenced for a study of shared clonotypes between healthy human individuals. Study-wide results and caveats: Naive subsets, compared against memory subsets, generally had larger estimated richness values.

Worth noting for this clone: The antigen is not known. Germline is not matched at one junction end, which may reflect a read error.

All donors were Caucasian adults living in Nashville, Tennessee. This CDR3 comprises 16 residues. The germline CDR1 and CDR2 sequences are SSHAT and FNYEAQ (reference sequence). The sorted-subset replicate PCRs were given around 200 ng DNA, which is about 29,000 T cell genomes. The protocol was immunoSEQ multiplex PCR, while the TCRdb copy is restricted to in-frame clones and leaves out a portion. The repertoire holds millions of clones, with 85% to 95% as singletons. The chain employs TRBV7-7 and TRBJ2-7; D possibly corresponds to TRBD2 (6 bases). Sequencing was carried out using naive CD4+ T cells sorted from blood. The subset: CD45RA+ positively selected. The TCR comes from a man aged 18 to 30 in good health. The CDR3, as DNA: TGTGCTAGCAGCTTAGAATTTCTGGGAGGTGCCTACGAGCAGTACTTC. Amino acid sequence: CASSLEFLGGAYEQYF.